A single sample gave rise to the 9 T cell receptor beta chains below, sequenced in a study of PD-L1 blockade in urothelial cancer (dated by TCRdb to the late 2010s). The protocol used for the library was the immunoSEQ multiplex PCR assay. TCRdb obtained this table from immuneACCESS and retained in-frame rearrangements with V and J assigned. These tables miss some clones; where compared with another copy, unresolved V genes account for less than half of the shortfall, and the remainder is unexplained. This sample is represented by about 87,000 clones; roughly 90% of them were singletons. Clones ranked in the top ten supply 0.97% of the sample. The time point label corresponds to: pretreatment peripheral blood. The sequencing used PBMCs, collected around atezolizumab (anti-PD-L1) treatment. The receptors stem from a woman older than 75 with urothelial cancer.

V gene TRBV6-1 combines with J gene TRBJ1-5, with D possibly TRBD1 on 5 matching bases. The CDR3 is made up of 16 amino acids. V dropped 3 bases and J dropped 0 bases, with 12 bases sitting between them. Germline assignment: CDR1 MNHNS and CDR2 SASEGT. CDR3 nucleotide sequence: TGTGCCAGCAGTGAGGAGGGGTACTATAGCAATCAGCCCCAGCATTTT. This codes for CASSEEGYYSNQPQHF.

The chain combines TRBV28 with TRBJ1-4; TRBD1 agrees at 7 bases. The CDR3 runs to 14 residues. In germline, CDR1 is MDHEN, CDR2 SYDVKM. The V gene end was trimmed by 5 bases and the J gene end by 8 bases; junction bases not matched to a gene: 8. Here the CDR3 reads CASSETGAREKLFF. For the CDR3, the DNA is TGTGCCAGCAGTGAAACAGGGGCACGGGAAAAACTGTTTTTT.

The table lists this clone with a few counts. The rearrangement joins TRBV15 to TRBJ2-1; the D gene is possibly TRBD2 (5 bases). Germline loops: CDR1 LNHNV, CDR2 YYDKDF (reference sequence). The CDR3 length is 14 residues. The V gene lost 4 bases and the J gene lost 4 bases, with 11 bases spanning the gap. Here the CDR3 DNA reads TGTGCCACCAGCATGCGGGTGGCTTACAATGAGCAGTTCTTC. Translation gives CATSMRVAYNEQFF.

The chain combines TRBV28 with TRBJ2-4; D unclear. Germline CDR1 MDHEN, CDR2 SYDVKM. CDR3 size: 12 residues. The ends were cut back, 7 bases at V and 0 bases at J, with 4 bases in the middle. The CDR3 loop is CASNQAKNIQYF. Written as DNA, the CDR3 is TGTGCCAGCAATCAAGCCAAAAACATTCAGTACTTC.

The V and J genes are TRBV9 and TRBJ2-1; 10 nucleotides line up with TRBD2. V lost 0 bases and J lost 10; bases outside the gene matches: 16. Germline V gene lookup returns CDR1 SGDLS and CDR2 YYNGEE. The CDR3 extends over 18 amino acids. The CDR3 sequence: CASSVDPGSLAGVREQFF. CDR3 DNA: TGTGCCAGCAGCGTAGATCCGGGGAGCCTAGCGGGAGTTAGGGAGCAGTTCTTC.

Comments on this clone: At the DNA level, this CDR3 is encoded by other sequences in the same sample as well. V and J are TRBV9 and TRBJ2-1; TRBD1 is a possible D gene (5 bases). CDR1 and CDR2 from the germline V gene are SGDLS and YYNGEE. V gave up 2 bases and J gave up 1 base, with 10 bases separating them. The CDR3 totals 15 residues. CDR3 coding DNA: TGTGCCAGCAGCGTCGGGCAGGGATCCTACAATGAGCAGTTCTTC. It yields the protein CASSVGQGSYNEQFF.

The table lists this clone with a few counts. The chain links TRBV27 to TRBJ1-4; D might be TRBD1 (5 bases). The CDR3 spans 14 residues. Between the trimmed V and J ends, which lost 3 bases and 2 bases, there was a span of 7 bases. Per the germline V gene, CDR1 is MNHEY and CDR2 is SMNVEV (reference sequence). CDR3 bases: TGTGCCAGCAGTTTTTCAGGGACTAATGAAAAACTGTTTTTT. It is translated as CASSFSGTNEKLFF.

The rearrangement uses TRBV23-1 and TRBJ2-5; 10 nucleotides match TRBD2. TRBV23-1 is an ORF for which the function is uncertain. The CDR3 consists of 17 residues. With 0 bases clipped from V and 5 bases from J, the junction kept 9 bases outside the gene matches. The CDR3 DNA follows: TGCGCCAGCAGTCAATCCGGAGCGGGAGGGCCCGGGGAGACCCAGTACTTC. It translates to CASSQSGAGGPGETQYF.

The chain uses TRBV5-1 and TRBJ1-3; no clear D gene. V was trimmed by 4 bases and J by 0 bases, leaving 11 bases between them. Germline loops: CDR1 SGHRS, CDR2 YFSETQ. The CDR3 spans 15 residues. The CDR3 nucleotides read TGCGCCAGCAGCGCCGACGGGAGCTCTGGAAACACCATATATTTT. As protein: CASSADGSSGNTIYF.